Below are 14 T cell receptor beta chains sequenced from a single sample in a study of blood T cell repertoires in COVID-19. Libraries were prepared by immunoSEQ multiplex PCR; TCRdb keeps only in-frame clonotypes and omits some of them. The sample records roughly 120,000 clones, about nine tenths being singletons. The sequencing sample was made of peripheral blood. Source of these receptors: a man in his sixties or seventies who had recovered from COVID-19.

The V call is TRBV7-9, the J call TRBJ2-7; no clear D. With 4 bases removed from V and 1 base from J, the gap between germline ends came to 14 bases. Germline V lookup: CDR1 SEHNR, CDR2 FQNEAQ (reference sequence). CDR3 size: 15 residues. CDR3 nucleotides: TGTGCCAGCAGCTCGGCTAGTGGTGGGTCCTACGAGCAGTACTTC. Residues: CASSSASGGSYEQYF.

The chain employs TRBV6-2 or TRBV6-3 and TRBJ1-1; D is ambiguous. The CDR3 sequence is 15 residues long. Per the germline V gene, CDR1 is MNHEY and CDR2 is SVGEGT. Trimming removed 0 bases at V and 1 base at J, with 9 bases between. CDR3 coding DNA: TGTGCCAGCAGTTACTCGAAAGAGGCGAACACTGAAGCTTTCTTT. Protein sequence: CASSYSKEANTEAFF.

DNA of the CDR3: TGTGCCAGCAGCGTACCCACGGGAGAGCCTAATTCACCCCTCCACTTT. Translation gives CASSVPTGEPNSPLHF. The chain has TRBV9 and TRBJ1-6; D is undetermined. The germline V and J ends were trimmed by 1 base and 6 bases, with 14 bases remaining between them. Germline CDR1 is SGDLS and CDR2 is YYNGEE. The CDR3 consists of 16 residues.

V gene TRBV11-1 combines with J gene TRBJ1-1; D gene uncertain. Germline values: CDR1 SGHAT, CDR2 FQDESV (reference sequence). Trimming took off 1 base at V and 8 bases at J, with 17 bases between the two ends. CDR3 size: 15 residues. The CDR3 bases are TGTGCCAGCAGCTTAGGCGCCGCTGCGGAAAACGAAGCTTTCTTT. It translates to CASSLGAAAENEAFF.

The V call is TRBV19, the J call TRBJ1-3, with 8 nucleotides matching TRBD1. There are 14 residues in the CDR3. The ends lost 5 bases at V and 7 bases at J; junction bases unmatched: 7. CDR1 LNHDA and CDR2 SQIVND come from the germline V gene (reference sequence). Written as DNA, the CDR3 is TGTGCCAGTAGTGCAGGGGGCTCGCGGAACACCATATATTTT. This gives the protein CASSAGGSRNTIYF.

The genes are TRBV28 and TRBJ1-2, with a possible D match to TRBD1 (6 bases). Trimming cost V 1 base and J 6 bases, with 9 bases left between them. The length of the CDR3 is 13 residues. CDR1 MDHEN and CDR2 SYDVKM come from the germline V gene. This CDR3 reads CASSLFNRDGYTF. In nucleotides, the CDR3 is TGTGCCAGCAGTTTATTTAACAGGGATGGCTACACCTTC.

This clone has a handful of counts. The rearrangement links TRBV5-1 to TRBJ2-6, with TRBD2 identical over 8 bases. In germline, CDR1 is SGHRS, CDR2 YFSETQ. The CDR3 sequence is 17 residues long. V shed 7 bases and J 0 bases; nucleotides not matched to a gene: 9. The chain's CDR3 is CASGDGGASSGANVLTF. CDR3 in DNA: TGCGCCAGCGGCGACGGGGGGGCGAGCTCTGGGGCCAACGTCCTGACTTTC. The whole variable domain, remainder taken from reference TRBV5-1 and TRBJ2-6, is KAGVTQTPRYLIKTRGQQVTLSCSPISGHRSVSWYQQTPGQGLQFLFEYFSETQRNKGNFPGRFSGRQFSNSRSEMNVSTLELGDSALYLCASGDGGASSGANVLTFGAGSRLTVL.

V gene TRBV27 combines with J gene TRBJ1-2; perhaps TRBD1 as D (6 bases). The CDR3 is 13 amino acids. Trimming cost V 6 bases and J 4 bases, with 12 bases left between them. The germline gives CDR1 MNHEY, CDR2 SMNVEV (reference sequence). DNA for the CDR3: TGTGCCAGCAGGGACAGCTTCGCCTATGGCTACACCTTC. This codes for CASRDSFAYGYTF.

The chain recombines TRBV7-2 with TRBJ2-7; TRBD2 agrees at 10 bases. V was clipped by 3 bases and J by 7 bases; unmatched bases: 6. This CDR3 is 14 amino acids long. Germline V gene sequence: CDR1 SGHTA, CDR2 FQGNSA. The CDR3 here is CASSFASGRGEQYF. The CDR3, as DNA: TGTGCCAGCAGCTTCGCTAGCGGGAGAGGGGAGCAGTACTTC.

About this clone itself: The identical CDR3 is also encoded by other nucleotide sequences in the sample. This chain uses TRBV28 with TRBJ1-3, with 9 bases lining up with TRBD1. CDR3 length equals 15 residues. V lost 6 bases to trimming and J lost 0 bases; unmatched junction nucleotides: 3. Germline V gives CDR1 MDHEN, CDR2 SYDVKM. In nucleotides, the CDR3 is TGTGCCAGCAGCTCGACAGGGGGCTCTGGAAACACCATATATTTT. Protein: CASSSTGGSGNTIYF.

The CDR3 DNA is TGCGCCAGCAGCCCACAGGGTCACGGGGAGCTGTTTTTT. Encoded protein: CASSPQGHGELFF. This chain connects TRBV5-1 to TRBJ2-2, with D perhaps TRBD1 (6 bases). The CDR3 extends over 13 amino acids. Per the germline V gene, CDR1 is SGHRS and CDR2 is YFSETQ. V was clipped by 4 bases and J by 7 bases, with 11 bases between them.

The V gene is TRBV4-1, the J gene TRBJ2-4; 7 bases agree with TRBD1. Germline CDR1 is MGHRA and CDR2 is YSYEKL. V lost 0 bases to trimming and J lost 5 bases; unmatched junction nucleotides: 10. This CDR3 comprises 17 residues. The CDR3 bases are TGCGCCAGCAGCCAAGATGCGCCAGGGGGAAGCCAAAACATTCAGTACTTC. This encodes CASSQDAPGGSQNIQYF.

This clone was detected once. This chain connects TRBV5-1 to TRBJ2-1; tentatively, D is TRBD2 (6 bases). The CDR3 has 14 residues. In germline, CDR1 is SGHRS, CDR2 YFSETQ. The V gene lost 4 bases and the J gene lost 8 bases, with 16 bases spanning the gap. In nucleotides, the CDR3 is TGCGCCAGCAGCCCGGGGGTTCTGGCCCATGAGCAGTTCTTC. Translating it yields CASSPGVLAHEQFF.

The chain employs TRBV5-1 and TRBJ1-3, with unresolved D. This CDR3 spans 14 amino acids. The germline gives CDR1 SGHRS, CDR2 YFSETQ. The ends were cut back, 5 bases at V and 2 bases at J, with 11 bases in the middle. The CDR3 sequence: CASRALGPGNTIYF. The CDR3 DNA reads as TGCGCCAGCAGAGCCCTTGGTCCTGGAAACACCATATATTTT. Looking up the rest from reference TRBV5-1 and TRBJ1-3 gives the full variable domain: KAGVTQTPRYLIKTRGQQVTLSCSPISGHRSVSWYQQTPGQGLQFLFEYFSETQRNKGNFPGRFSGRQFSNSRSEMNVSTLELGDSALYLCASRALGPGNTIYFGEGSWLTVV.